Below are 30 T cell receptor beta chains sequenced from a single sample in a study of cytomegalovirus exposure and HLA in healthy donors. The method was immunoSEQ multiplex PCR; TCRdb's version includes in-frame clones alone and lacks a portion of them. The data hold some 170,000 clones, with nearly 90% observed a single time. The sequenced sample was PBMCs. The source of these receptors is a woman between 18 and 30 years old in good health and CMV-seropositive.

This clone has just a few counts. The chain is built from TRBV2 and TRBJ1-2; D is perhaps TRBD1 (5 bases). Trimming stripped 6 bases from V and 4 bases from J, with 12 bases between. The germline gives CDR1 SNHLY, CDR2 FYNNEI. There are 13 residues in the CDR3. CDR3 sequence (DNA): TGTGCCAGCAGCCGGACACCAGCCTATGGCTACACCTTC. Translated, it gives CASSRTPAYGYTF.

This clone has just one count. The chain couples TRBV28 to TRBJ1-1; TRBD1 might be the D (6 bases). Trimming shortened V by 4 bases and J by 8 bases, and 8 bases separated the two germline ends. The CDR3 is 11 residues long. Germline CDR1 reads MDHEN; CDR2 reads SYDVKM. The CDR3 protein is CASSYGQEAFF. The DNA for the CDR3 is TGTGCCAGCAGTTATGGACAGGAAGCTTTCTTT.

J is TRBJ2-7 and V is TRBV28, with 7 bases aligning to TRBD2. J lost 5 bases, V lost 8 bases, and 9 bases had no gene match. CDR1 is MDHEN, CDR2 SYDVKM, per germline. CDR3 length equals 13 residues. DNA of the CDR3: TGTGCCAGCCAAGCGGGATCGAGGGACGAGCAGTACTTC. It specifies CASQAGSRDEQYF.

The CDR3, as DNA: TGTGCCAGCAGCAAAACAGGGGCGGCGGGCACCGGGGAGCTGTTTTTT. Translating it yields CASSKTGAAGTGELFF. The V call is TRBV7-3, the J call TRBJ2-2; TRBD1 matches 7 bases. V trimming: 5 bases; J trimming: 4 bases; junction bases outside the gene matches: 10. Germline lookup yields CDR1 SGHTA and CDR2 FQGTGA. This CDR3 is 16 amino acids long.

This rearrangement joins TRBV2 to TRBJ2-7, with 11 nucleotides matching TRBD2. The germline V gene encodes CDR1 SNHLY and CDR2 FYNNEI. The CDR3 is 14 amino acids. The J segment lost 6 bases and the V segment lost 0 bases, leaving 1 base of the junction unmatched. The CDR3 DNA reads as TGTGCCAGCAGTGAAGCGACTAGCGGGGCCGAGCAGTACTTC. This translates into CASSEATSGAEQYF.

The chain is built from TRBV10-3 and TRBJ2-7, with 14 bases aligning to TRBD2. The CDR3 runs 18 residues. Trimming at V came to 0 bases and at J to 0 bases, leaving 4 bases not matched to a gene. Germline V gene sequence: CDR1 ENHRY, CDR2 SYGVKD. CDR3: CAISESMGLAGASYEQYF. The CDR3 nucleotides are TGTGCCATCAGTGAGTCGATGGGACTAGCGGGAGCCTCCTACGAGCAGTACTTC.

For the CDR3, the DNA is TGTGCCAGCCGATACATAAATAGCAATCAGCCCCAGCATTTT. Protein: CASRYINSNQPQHF. This sequence joins TRBV19 and TRBJ1-5; D unclear. V was trimmed by 9 bases and J by 0 bases, leaving 12 bases between them. The CDR3 length is 14 residues. The germline CDR1 and CDR2 sequences are LNHDA and SQIVND (reference sequence).

The chain has TRBV2 and TRBJ2-2; 10 bases align to TRBD2. CDR1 is SNHLY, CDR2 FYNNEI, per germline. V shed 7 bases and J 0 bases; nucleotides not matched to a gene: 11. The CDR3 is 18 amino acids. The DNA of the CDR3 is TGTGCCAGCAAACCCCGGACTAGCGGAGCCCCGAACACCGGGGAGCTGTTTTTT. The encoded protein is CASKPRTSGAPNTGELFF.

As DNA, the CDR3 is TGCGCCAGCAGCTTGTTCGGGAGGTCCTACGAGCAGTACTTC. It translates to CASSLFGRSYEQYF. The chain couples TRBV5-1 to TRBJ2-7; 7 bases align to TRBD2. The CDR3 has 14 residues. V lost 1 base to trimming and J lost 1 base; unmatched junction nucleotides: 2. The germline CDR1 and CDR2 sequences are SGHRS and YFSETQ.

V usage is TRBV10-1 and J usage is TRBJ1-2; D possibly corresponds to TRBD1 (5 bases). Per germline, CDR1 WNHNN and CDR2 SYGVQD (reference sequence). Trimming left V 8 bases short and J 4 bases short, with 11 bases between. This CDR3 comprises 12 residues. DNA of the CDR3: TGCGCCAGCGGGCAGGGTCTCTATGGCTACACCTTC. It yields the protein CASGQGLYGYTF.

The chain carries TRBV7-6 and TRBJ1-1, with 8 bases aligning to TRBD1. V lost 5 bases, J lost 3 bases, and 8 bases stayed unmatched. Germline values: CDR1 SGHVS, CDR2 FNYEAQ. The CDR3 has 15 amino acids. The CDR3 loop is CASSRRTGRDTEAFF. Written as DNA, the CDR3 is TGTGCCAGCAGCCGACGGACAGGGAGGGACACTGAAGCTTTCTTT.

This chain joins TRBV2 and TRBJ1-2, with a tentative D call TRBD1 (5 bases). Germline loops: CDR1 SNHLY, CDR2 FYNNEI. The CDR3 consists of 13 residues. V lost 4 bases and J lost 3, with 9 bases in between. Written as DNA, the CDR3 is TGTGCCAGCAGTGTGGGGCAATACTATGGCTACACCTTC. Amino acid sequence: CASSVGQYYGYTF.

The rearrangement joins TRBV4-3 to TRBJ2-5, with D possibly being TRBD2 (6 bases). V was clipped by 1 base and J by 4 bases, with 13 bases between them. The germline CDR1 and CDR2 sequences are LGHNA and YSLEER. CDR3 length: 15 residues. This chain's CDR3 is CASSQVGTSRETQYF. CDR3 nucleotides: TGCGCCAGCAGCCAAGTGGGTACTAGCAGAGAGACCCAGTACTTC.

V and J are TRBV7-2 and TRBJ2-3, with unresolved D. There are 12 residues in the CDR3. Germline values: CDR1 SGHTA, CDR2 FQGNSA. Between the trimmed V and J ends, which lost 3 bases and 3 bases, there was a span of 4 bases. The CDR3 loop is CASSLRTDTQYF. The CDR3, as DNA: TGTGCCAGCAGCTTGAGGACAGATACGCAGTATTTT. Using reference TRBV7-2 and TRBJ2-3 for the parts outside the CDR3, the full variable domain is GAGVSQSPSNKVTEKGKDVELRCDPISGHTALYWYRQSLGQGLEFLIYFQGNSAPDKSGLPSDRFSAERTGGSVSTLTIQRTQQEDSAVYLCASSLRTDTQYFGPGTRLTVL.

The rearrangement joins TRBV19 to TRBJ2-3; maybe TRBD2 (7 bases). With 5 bases removed from V and 5 bases from J, the gap between germline ends came to 14 bases. In germline, CDR1 is LNHDA, CDR2 SQIVND (reference sequence). This CDR3 comprises 14 residues. CDR3 in amino acids: CASSPGGAVDTQYF. The CDR3 bases are TGTGCCAGTAGTCCTGGGGGGGCGGTAGATACGCAGTATTTT.

The rearrangement uses TRBV15 and TRBJ2-1; weak D call: TRBD1 (5 bases). Trimming took 4 bases from V and 0 from J, leaving 16 bases between them. Germline V gene data show CDR1 as LNHNV and CDR2 as YYDKDF (reference sequence). The CDR3 contains 17 residues. The CDR3, as DNA: TGTGCCACCAGCAAGAGTAAGGACATCACCTCCTACAATGAGCAGTTCTTC. Translating gives CATSKSKDITSYNEQFF.

The gene calls are TRBV12-5 and TRBJ1-3; 8 bases line up with TRBD1. CDR3 length equals 14 residues. J was trimmed by 0 bases and V by 5 bases; bases with no gene match: 0. Germline lookup yields CDR1 LGHNT and CDR2 FRNRAP. CDR3 in DNA: TGTGCTAGTGGTGGGACAGGCTCTGGAAACACCATATATTTT. Translated: CASGGTGSGNTIYF.

V usage is TRBV2 and J usage is TRBJ2-2, with D possibly being TRBD1 (5 bases). This CDR3 region has 14 residues. Trimming pared 7 bases from V and 6 bases from J, leaving 15 bases between. The V gene's germline CDR1 is SNHLY and CDR2 FYNNEI. Here the CDR3 DNA reads TGTGCCAGCATACGAATCAGGGAAGCCGGGGAGCTGTTTTTT. Translated: CASIRIREAGELFF.

J is TRBJ2-7 and V is TRBV5-1; 11 bases map to TRBD2. The V gene end was trimmed by 4 bases and the J gene end by 8 bases; junction bases not matched to a gene: 11. The V gene's germline CDR1 is SGHRS and CDR2 YFSETQ. The CDR3 has 15 amino acids. The CDR3 region has the DNA TGCGCCAGCAGCCCTACCGGGACTAGCGGCACCAAGCAGTACTTC. It is translated as CASSPTGTSGTKQYF.

The chain joins TRBV7-2 to TRBJ2-2; TRBD2 matches 13 bases. Germline V gene data show CDR1 as SGHTA and CDR2 as FQGNSA. Trimming took 5 bases from V and 8 from J; bases not matched to a gene: 8. The CDR3 contains 16 residues. The CDR3, as DNA: TGTGCCAGCAGCCTCGAGCCGGGACTAGCGGGAGGGGAGCTGTTTTTT. It encodes CASSLEPGLAGGELFF.

This chain uses TRBV5-1 with TRBJ2-1, with TRBD1 as a possible D gene (6 bases). The CDR3 consists of 13 residues. The ends were cut back, 5 bases at V and 8 bases at J, with 14 bases in the middle. Germline CDR1 reads SGHRS; CDR2 reads YFSETQ. The CDR3 DNA follows: TGCGCCAGCAGATATGTACAGGGCGATGAGCAGTTCTTC. Protein: CASRYVQGDEQFF.

The J gene is TRBJ2-7, the V gene TRBV2, with TRBD1 identical over 7 bases. The ends lost 5 bases at V and 0 bases at J; junction bases unmatched: 4. Germline loops: CDR1 SNHLY, CDR2 FYNNEI. The CDR3 runs 14 residues. The DNA of the CDR3 is TGTGCCAGCAGTAGGGACAGAAACTCCTACGAGCAGTACTTC. It codes for CASSRDRNSYEQYF. Full variable domain (missing parts from reference TRBV2 and TRBJ2-7): EPEVTQTPSHQVTQMGQEVILRCVPISNHLYFYWYRQILGQKVEFLVSFYNNEISEKSEIFDDQFSVERPDGSNFTLKIRSTKLEDSAMYFCASSRDRNSYEQYFGPGTRLTVT.

The V call is TRBV6-1, the J call TRBJ2-7, with unresolved D. Trimming cost V 3 bases and J 9 bases, with 9 bases left between them. The CDR3 has 11 residues. Germline-derived CDR1 and CDR2 are MNHNS and SASEGT. CDR3 region: CASSDFSGQYF. CDR3 DNA: TGTGCCAGCAGTGACTTTTCGGGGCAGTACTTC.

DNA for the CDR3: TGCGCCAGCAGCCGGGGACAGGGCTACGAGCAGTACTTC. Its translation is CASSRGQGYEQYF. The gene calls are TRBV4-1 and TRBJ2-7, with TRBD1 matching 9 bases. This CDR3 contains 13 residues. V gave up 4 bases and J gave up 3 bases; unmatched junction bases: 1. Germline V gene sequence: CDR1 MGHRA, CDR2 YSYEKL.

The sample holds one count of this clone. The chain is built from TRBV6-1 and TRBJ2-7; 7 bases fit TRBD1. Germline values: CDR1 MNHNS, CDR2 SASEGT. CDR3 length: 13 residues. V shed 10 bases and J 5 bases; nucleotides not matched to a gene: 11. The CDR3 nucleotides read TGTGCCACGAAGCTGGGACAGAAGGACGAGCAGTACTTC. As protein: CATKLGQKDEQYF.

This chain links TRBV27 with TRBJ2-1; 11 nucleotides align to TRBD2. This CDR3 region has 15 residues. Germline CDR1 MNHEY, CDR2 SMNVEV (reference sequence). V lost 5 bases, J lost 8 bases, and 8 bases stayed unmatched. The CDR3 DNA sequence: TGTGCCAGCAGTATCTTAGCGGGAGGGGACTATGAGCAGTTCTTC. Translation: CASSILAGGDYEQFF.

The chain links TRBV10-1 to TRBJ2-1, with 8 bases lining up with TRBD1. The CDR3 is 14 amino acids. V dropped 5 bases and J dropped 9; count of bases not matched to a gene: 9. CDR1 is WNHNN and CDR2 is SYGVQD in the germline V gene (reference sequence). CDR3 nucleotides: TGCGCCAGCAGTCCCGGGACAGGTTTGGCTGAGCAGTTCTTC. Translating it yields CASSPGTGLAEQFF.

Note on this clone: The same CDR3 is also encoded by other DNA sequences in this sample. The rearrangement links TRBV20-1 to TRBJ2-5, with 7 bases matching TRBD2. The V gene end was trimmed by 6 bases and the J gene end by 4 bases; junction bases not matched to a gene: 2. This CDR3 contains 11 residues. Germline-derived CDR1 and CDR2 are DFQATT and SNEGSKA (reference sequence). The CDR3 protein is CSAGGRETQYF. The DNA for the CDR3 is TGCAGTGCGGGGGGGAGAGAGACCCAGTACTTC.

The V and J genes are TRBV7-6 and TRBJ2-7; possibly TRBD1 for D (7 bases). The length of the CDR3 is 16 residues. V lost 1 base to trimming and J lost 5 bases, with 18 bases between them. The germline gives CDR1 SGHVS, CDR2 FNYEAQ. In DNA form, the CDR3 reads TGTGCCAGCAGCTTAGGCCCTGGGCAGGGGGGTAACGAGCAGTACTTC. This gives the protein CASSLGPGQGGNEQYF.

The V gene is TRBV15, the J gene TRBJ2-1, with 7 positions matching TRBD1. The CDR3 has 14 residues. The V and J ends lost 1 base and 6 bases, in that order; junction bases with no gene match: 3. CDR1 is LNHNV, CDR2 YYDKDF, per germline (reference sequence). As DNA, the CDR3 is TGTGCCACCAGCAGAGGCTGGACAGGCAATGAGCAGTTCTTC. This codes for CATSRGWTGNEQFF.